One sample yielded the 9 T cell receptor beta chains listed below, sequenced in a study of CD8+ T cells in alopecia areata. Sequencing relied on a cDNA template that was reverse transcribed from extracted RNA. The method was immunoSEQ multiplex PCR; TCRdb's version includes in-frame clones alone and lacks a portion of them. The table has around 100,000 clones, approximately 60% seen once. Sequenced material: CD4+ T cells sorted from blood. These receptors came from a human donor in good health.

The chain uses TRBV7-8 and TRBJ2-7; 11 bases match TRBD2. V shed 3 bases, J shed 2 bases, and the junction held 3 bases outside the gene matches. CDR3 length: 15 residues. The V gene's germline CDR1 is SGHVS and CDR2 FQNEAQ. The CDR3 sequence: CASSFGTSGPYEQYF. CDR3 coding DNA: TGTGCCAGCAGCTTCGGGACTAGCGGCCCCTACGAGCAGTACTTC.

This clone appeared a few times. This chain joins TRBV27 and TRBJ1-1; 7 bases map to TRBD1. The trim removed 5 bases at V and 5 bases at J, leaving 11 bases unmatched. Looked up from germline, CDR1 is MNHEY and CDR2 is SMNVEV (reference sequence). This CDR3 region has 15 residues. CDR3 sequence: CASSPLTGPGTEAFF. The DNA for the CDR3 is TGTGCCAGCAGTCCCCTGACAGGGCCAGGGACTGAAGCTTTCTTT.

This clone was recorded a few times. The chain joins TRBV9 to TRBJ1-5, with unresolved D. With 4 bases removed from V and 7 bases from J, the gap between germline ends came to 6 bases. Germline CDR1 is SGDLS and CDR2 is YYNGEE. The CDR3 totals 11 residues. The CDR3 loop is CASSPAQPQHF. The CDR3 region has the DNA TGTGCCAGCAGCCCCGCCCAGCCCCAGCATTTT. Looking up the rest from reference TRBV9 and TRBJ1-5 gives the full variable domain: DSGVTQTPKHLITATGQRVTLRCSPRSGDLSVYWYQQSLDQGLQFLIQYYNGEERAKGNILERFSAQQFPDLHSELNLSSLELGDSALYFCASSPAQPQHFGDGTRLSIL.

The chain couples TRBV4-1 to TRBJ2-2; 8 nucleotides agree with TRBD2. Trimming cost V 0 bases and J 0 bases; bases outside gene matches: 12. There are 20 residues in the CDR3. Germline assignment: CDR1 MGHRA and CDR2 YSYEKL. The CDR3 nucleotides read TGCGCCAGCAGCCAAGATAAGGTCGGGGGGGCACGTACGAACACCGGGGAGCTGTTTTTT. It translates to CASSQDKVGGARTNTGELFF.

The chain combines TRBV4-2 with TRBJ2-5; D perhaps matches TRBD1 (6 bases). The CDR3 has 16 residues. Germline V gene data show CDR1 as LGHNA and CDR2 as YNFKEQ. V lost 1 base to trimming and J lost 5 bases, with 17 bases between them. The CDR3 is CASSQGGWDKRETQYF. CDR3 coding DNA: TGTGCCAGCAGCCAAGGGGGATGGGACAAGCGGGAGACCCAGTACTTC.

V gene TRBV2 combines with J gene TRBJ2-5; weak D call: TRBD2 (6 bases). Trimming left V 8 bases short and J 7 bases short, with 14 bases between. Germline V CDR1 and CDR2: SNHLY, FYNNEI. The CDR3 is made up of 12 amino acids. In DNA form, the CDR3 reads TGTGCCAGCTCGGGGGAGACCGGGACCCAGTACTTC. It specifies CASSGETGTQYF. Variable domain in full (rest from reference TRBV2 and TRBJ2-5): EPEVTQTPSHQVTQMGQEVILRCVPISNHLYFYWYRQILGQKVEFLVSFYNNEISEKSEIFDDQFSVERPDGSNFTLKIRSTKLEDSAMYFCASSGETGTQYFGPGTRLLVL.

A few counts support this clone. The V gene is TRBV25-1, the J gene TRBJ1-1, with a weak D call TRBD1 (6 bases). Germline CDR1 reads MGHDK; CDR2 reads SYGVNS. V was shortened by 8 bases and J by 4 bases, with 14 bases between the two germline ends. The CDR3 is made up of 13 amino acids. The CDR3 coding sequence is TGTGCCAGCCAGGGGTCCCGATTCACTGAAGCTTTCTTT. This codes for CASQGSRFTEAFF.

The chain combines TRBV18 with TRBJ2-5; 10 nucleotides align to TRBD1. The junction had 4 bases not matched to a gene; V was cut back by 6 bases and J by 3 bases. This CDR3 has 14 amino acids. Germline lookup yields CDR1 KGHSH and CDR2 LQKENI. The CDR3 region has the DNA TGTGCCAGCTCTCCGACAGGGGGCGAAGAGACCCAGTACTTC. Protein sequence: CASSPTGGEETQYF. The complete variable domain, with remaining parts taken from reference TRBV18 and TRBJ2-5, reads NAGVMQNPRHLVRRRGQEARLRCSPMKGHSHVYWYRQLPEEGLKFMVYLQKENIIDESGMPKERFSAEFPKEGPSILRIQQVVRGDSAAYFCASSPTGGEETQYFGPGTRLLVL.

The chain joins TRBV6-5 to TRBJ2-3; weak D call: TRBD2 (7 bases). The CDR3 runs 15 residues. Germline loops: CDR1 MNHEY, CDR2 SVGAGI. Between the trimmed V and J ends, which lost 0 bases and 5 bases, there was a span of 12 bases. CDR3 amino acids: CASSYSGGRGDTQYF. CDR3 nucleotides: TGTGCCAGCAGTTACTCGGGGGGGCGCGGAGATACGCAGTATTTT.